This passage covers 10 T cell receptor beta chains from one sample sequenced in a study of T cells expressing NK-cell markers (dated by TCRdb to the early 2020s). Preparation of the library involved 5' RACE. TCRdb names Illumina HiSeq 2000 as the instrument used. TCRdb reprocessed the reads and provides one entry for every CDR3 protein sequence; no DNA is given. Per the sample table, the count is 150,000 to 180,000 distinct CDR3 sequences. The ten largest clones represent 37% of the sample. Sequenced: blood T cells: a sorted CD56 or NKG2C T cell subset, CD4+ or CD8+ T cells, or bulk PBMC T cells (not recorded which). The receptor source for this set is a woman aged 50 to 60 in good health. Donor details come from another sample of the same person, matched by shared clones.

This chain joins TRBV9 and TRBJ2-7; absent DNA, TCRdb's TRBD1 call cannot be checked. Looked up from germline, CDR1 is SGDLS and CDR2 is YYNGEE. This CDR3 has 15 amino acids. CDR3 in amino acids: CASSVTFLPLYEQYF.

The gene calls are TRBV7-2 and TRBJ2-3. CDR1 is SGHTA and CDR2 is FQGNSA in the germline V gene. CDR3 length: 13 amino acids. The CDR3 spells CASSFLAGDTQYF.

This chain uses TRBV12-5 with TRBJ2-1. CDR1 is LGHNT, CDR2 FRNRAP, per germline. The CDR3 is made up of 14 amino acids. CDR3 loop: CASGLGSIHNEQFF.

V gene TRBV7-2 combines with J gene TRBJ2-5; TCRdb names TRBD1, which stays unverified in the absence of DNA. CDR1 and CDR2 from the germline V gene are SGHTA and FQGNSA. This CDR3 has 14 residues. CDR3 loop: CASTFAGGMETQYF.

The gene calls are TRBV7-8 and TRBJ2-2; lacking DNA, the TRBD1 call made by TCRdb goes unchecked. Germline V CDR1 and CDR2: SGHVS, FQNEAQ. The CDR3 runs 19 residues. This chain's CDR3 is CASSLVLGTGGPNTGELFF.

The J gene is TRBJ2-3, the V gene TRBV29-1; the D gene TCRdb calls, TRBD1, cannot be checked with no DNA. CDR3 length: 12 residues. Germline V gives CDR1 SQVTM, CDR2 ANQGSEA. The CDR3 loop is CSVGSGGDTQYF.

The CDR3 protein is CATSKGPDEKLFF. The chain is built from TRBV15 and TRBJ1-4. The CDR3 length is 13 residues. Looked up from germline, CDR1 is LNHNV and CDR2 is YYDKDF (reference sequence).

CDR3 protein: CASSLDVGPNEQYF. The V and J genes are TRBV7-2 and TRBJ2-7. CDR3 length equals 14 residues. CDR1 and CDR2 (germline): SGHTA, FQGNSA.

The V gene is TRBV19, the J gene TRBJ1-1; TCRdb returns TRBD1, unconfirmable since there is no DNA. The length of the CDR3 is 17 residues. Germline-derived CDR1 and CDR2 are LNHDA and SQIVND (reference sequence). CDR3 sequence: CASKFGAVRERTTEAFF.

This chain links TRBV2 with TRBJ2-1; TCRdb reports TRBD2, a call that lacks DNA to check it against. The CDR3 spans 16 residues. The germline V gene has CDR1 SNHLY and CDR2 FYNNEI. The CDR3 is CASSSPQREASNEQFF.